The rows below give T cell receptor beta chains drawn from one sample of a study of PD-1 blockade in classical Hodgkin lymphoma. TCRdb's copy holds only in-frame clones and misses some; the assay was immunoSEQ multiplex PCR. The sample lists about 25,000 clones; about 70% were seen once. Sample: peripheral blood mononuclear cells (PBMCs), taken at baseline. These receptors were taken from a human donor with classical Hodgkin lymphoma. CDR3s include the opening cysteine and the closing phenylalanine or tryptophan. D genes are given only for firm matches. Clone size is stated in some rows and not others, as once, few, many or a class when expanded.

abundance	len	v_gene	j_gene	d_gene	CDR3nt	CDR3aa
NA	17	TRBV28	TRBJ2-2	TRBD2	TGTGCCAGCACCCCACTGGGACTAGCGGGGAACACCGGGGAGCTGTTTTTT	CASTPLGLAGNTGELFF
NA	14	TRBV10-3	TRBJ1-1	TRBD1	TGTGCCATCAGTGAGTTTGACAGGGACGCTGAAGCTTTCTTT	CAISEFDRDAEAFF
NA	16	TRBV4-1	TRBJ2-3	NA	TGCGCCAGCAGCCAAGTCCCCGCCCGCAACACAGATACGCAGTATTTT	CASSQVPARNTDTQYF
NA	13	TRBV10-3	TRBJ1-1	NA	TGTGCCAGCAACCCGGGACCAAGGACTGAAGCTTTCTTT	CASNPGPRTEAFF
few	16	TRBV9	TRBJ1-1	NA	TGTGCCAGCAGCGTAGCGGGACATACTCTGAACACTGAAGCTTTCTTT	CASSVAGHTLNTEAFF
NA	14	TRBV11-3	TRBJ2-7	NA	TGTGCCAGCAGCTTTTCAGGATTCCCCTACGAGCAGTACTTC	CASSFSGFPYEQYF
NA	14	TRBV10-3	TRBJ2-1	NA	TGTGCCATCAGGTCGCTTGAAAAAGACAATGAGCAGTTCTTC	CAIRSLEKDNEQFF
once	12	TRBV19	TRBJ1-1	NA	TGTGCCAGTCGCCTGGGGAACACTGAAGCTTTCTTT	CASRLGNTEAFF
few	15	TRBV27	TRBJ1-4	TRBD1	TGTGCCAGCAGTTTTGGGACAGGGGGTGGACAAAAACTGTTTTTT	CASSFGTGGGQKLFF
NA	12	TRBV11-3	TRBJ2-2	NA	TGTGCCAGCAGCTTCGGAGACGGGGAGCTGTTTTTT	CASSFGDGELFF
NA	15	TRBV28	TRBJ1-6	NA	TGTGCCAGCGCCTTTGTGAGGCCCACCAATTCACCCCTCCACTTT	CASAFVRPTNSPLHF
NA	18	TRBV10-2	TRBJ2-3	TRBD2	TGCGCCAGCAGTTACTCCGGGACTAGCGGGGGGGCCACAGATACGCAGTATTTT	CASSYSGTSGGATDTQYF
NA	16	TRBV7-8	TRBJ2-1	TRBD1	TGTGCCAGCTCTCTGGGACAGGGAAGGGGGGGCAATGAGCAGTTCTTC	CASSLGQGRGGNEQFF
NA	12	TRBV6-1	TRBJ1-1	NA	TGTGCCAGCATGGCGATGAGCACTGAAGCTTTCTTT	CASMAMSTEAFF
NA	17	TRBV7-6	TRBJ1-3	NA	TGTGCCAGCAGCTTAGCTACAAATCCCTACTCTGGAAACACCATATATTTT	CASSLATNPYSGNTIYF
NA	14	TRBV27	TRBJ2-3	NA	TGTGCCAGCAGTTTAGCAGGGGCCACAGATACGCAGTATTTT	CASSLAGATDTQYF
NA	15	TRBV27	TRBJ1-4	NA	TGTGCCAGCAGTTTGAGGTGGGGGGCCGGTGAAAAACTGTTTTTT	CASSLRWGAGEKLFF
NA	16	TRBV5-1	TRBJ2-7	NA	TGCGCCAGCAGCCAGGGCCTTCGGCTAGCTGGCTACGAGCAGTACTTC	CASSQGLRLAGYEQYF
NA	15	TRBV4-2	TRBJ1-3	NA	TGTGCCAGCAGCCAAGGTGACAGCTCTGGAAACACCATATATTTT	CASSQGDSSGNTIYF
NA	13	TRBV5-6	TRBJ1-2	NA	TGTGCCAGCAGCTTGGTAGCAGGAAAGGGCTACACCTTC	CASSLVAGKGYTF
once	13	TRBV10-3	TRBJ1-3	NA	TGTGCCATCAGTTCGGGGTCTGGAAACACCATATATTTT	CAISSGSGNTIYF
NA	17	TRBV28	TRBJ2-7	TRBD1	TGTGCCAGCAGTTTACCCCCCCCGACAGGGGCGGGGTACGAGCAGTACTTC	CASSLPPPTGAGYEQYF
NA	13	TRBV25-1	TRBJ2-7	NA	TGTGCCAGCAGCGATATGGGACTTTACGAGCAGTACTTC	CASSDMGLYEQYF
NA	17	TRBV9	TRBJ2-3	NA	TGTGCCAGCAGCGTAGGCGGCTTCTCCCCTAGCACAGATACGCAGTATTTT	CASSVGGFSPSTDTQYF
few	14	TRBV30	TRBJ2-7	TRBD1	TGTGCCTGGAGTTTGACAGGGGGCGCGGAGGAGCAGTACTTC	CAWSLTGGAEEQYF
NA	16	TRBV18	TRBJ2-3	NA	TGTGCCAGCTCACCACCGAGGCTAACTAGCACAGATACGCAGTATTTT	CASSPPRLTSTDTQYF
NA	11	TRBV19	TRBJ2-3	NA	TGTGCCAGTGGACGTGGGGATACGCAGTATTTT	CASGRGDTQYF
NA	15	TRBV2	TRBJ1-6	NA	TGTGCCAGCAGTGACCGGGACGAATATAATTCACCCCTCCACTTT	CASSDRDEYNSPLHF
NA	13	TRBV9	TRBJ1-2	NA	TGTGCCAGCAGCGTAGGGGGTTTCGAGGGCTACACCTTC	CASSVGGFEGYTF
NA	15	TRBV2	TRBJ2-7	NA	TGTGCCAGCAGTGTTGGTGGGACGGTCTCCTACGAGCAGTACTTC	CASSVGGTVSYEQYF